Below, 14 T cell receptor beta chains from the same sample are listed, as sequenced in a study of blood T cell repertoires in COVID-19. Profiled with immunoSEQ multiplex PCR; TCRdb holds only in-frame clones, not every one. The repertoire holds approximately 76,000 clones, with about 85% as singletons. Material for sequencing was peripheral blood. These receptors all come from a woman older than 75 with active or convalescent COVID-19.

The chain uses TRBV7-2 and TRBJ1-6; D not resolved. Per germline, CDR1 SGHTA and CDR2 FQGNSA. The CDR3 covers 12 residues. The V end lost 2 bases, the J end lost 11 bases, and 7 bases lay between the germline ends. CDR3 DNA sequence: TGTGCCAGCAGCTTAAGGGAGACACCCCTCCACTTT. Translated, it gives CASSLRETPLHF.

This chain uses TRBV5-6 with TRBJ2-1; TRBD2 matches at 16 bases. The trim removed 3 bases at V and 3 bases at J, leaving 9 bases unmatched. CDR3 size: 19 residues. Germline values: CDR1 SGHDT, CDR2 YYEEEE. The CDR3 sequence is CASSYEPGLAGGSYNEQFF. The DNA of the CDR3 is TGTGCCAGCAGCTACGAACCGGGACTAGCGGGGGGGAGCTACAATGAGCAGTTCTTC.

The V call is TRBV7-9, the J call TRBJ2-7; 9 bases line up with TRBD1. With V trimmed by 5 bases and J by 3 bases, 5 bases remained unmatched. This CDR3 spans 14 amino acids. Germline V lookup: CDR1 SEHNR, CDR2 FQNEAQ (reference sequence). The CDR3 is CASSIPTGGYEQYF. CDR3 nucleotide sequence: TGTGCCAGCAGCATACCGACAGGGGGCTACGAGCAGTACTTC.

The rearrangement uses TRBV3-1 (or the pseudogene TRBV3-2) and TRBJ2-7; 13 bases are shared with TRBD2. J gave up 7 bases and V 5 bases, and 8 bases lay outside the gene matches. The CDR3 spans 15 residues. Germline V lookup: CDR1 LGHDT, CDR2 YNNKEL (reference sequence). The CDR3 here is CASSYSGLAGIEQYF. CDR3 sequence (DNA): TGTGCCAGCAGCTATTCGGGACTAGCGGGGATAGAGCAGTACTTC.

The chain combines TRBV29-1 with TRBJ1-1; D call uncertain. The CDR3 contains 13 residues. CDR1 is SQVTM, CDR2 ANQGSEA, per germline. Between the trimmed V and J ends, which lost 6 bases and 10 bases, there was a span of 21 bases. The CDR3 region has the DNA TGCAGCGTGCTCGAGGAGGGCCTACCTCGAGCTTTCTTT. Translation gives CSVLEEGLPRAFF.

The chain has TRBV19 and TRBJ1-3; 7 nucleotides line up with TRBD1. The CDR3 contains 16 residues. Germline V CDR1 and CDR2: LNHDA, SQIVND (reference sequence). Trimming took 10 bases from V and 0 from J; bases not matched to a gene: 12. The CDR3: CAIDTQTGDSGNTIYF. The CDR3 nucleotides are TGTGCCATAGATACACAAACAGGGGACTCTGGAAACACCATATATTTT.

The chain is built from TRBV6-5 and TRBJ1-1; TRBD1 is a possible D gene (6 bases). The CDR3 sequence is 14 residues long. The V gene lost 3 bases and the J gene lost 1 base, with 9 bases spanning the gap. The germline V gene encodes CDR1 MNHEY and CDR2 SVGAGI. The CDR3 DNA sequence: TGTGCCAGCAGTTATGACAGGAAGAACACTGAAGCTTTCTTT. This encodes CASSYDRKNTEAFF.

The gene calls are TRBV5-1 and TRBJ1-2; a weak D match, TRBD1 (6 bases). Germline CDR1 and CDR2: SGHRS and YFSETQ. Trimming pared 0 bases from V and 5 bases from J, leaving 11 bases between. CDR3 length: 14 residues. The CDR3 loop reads CASSLGEGGYGYTF. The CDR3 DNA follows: TGCGCCAGCAGCTTGGGGGAAGGGGGTTATGGCTACACCTTC.

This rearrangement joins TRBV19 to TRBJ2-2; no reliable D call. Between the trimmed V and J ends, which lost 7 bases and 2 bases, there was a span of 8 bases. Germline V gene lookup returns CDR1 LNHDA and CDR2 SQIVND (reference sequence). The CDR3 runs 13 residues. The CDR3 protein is CASNTVNTGELFF. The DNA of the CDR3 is TGTGCCAGTAACACAGTTAACACCGGGGAGCTGTTTTTT.

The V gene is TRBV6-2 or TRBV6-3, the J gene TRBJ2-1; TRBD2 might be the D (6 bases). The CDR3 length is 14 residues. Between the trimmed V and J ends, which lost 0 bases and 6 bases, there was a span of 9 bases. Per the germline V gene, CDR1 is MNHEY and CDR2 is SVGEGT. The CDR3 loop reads CASSYSGGSNEQFF. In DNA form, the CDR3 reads TGTGCCAGCAGTTACTCGGGGGGATCCAATGAGCAGTTCTTC.

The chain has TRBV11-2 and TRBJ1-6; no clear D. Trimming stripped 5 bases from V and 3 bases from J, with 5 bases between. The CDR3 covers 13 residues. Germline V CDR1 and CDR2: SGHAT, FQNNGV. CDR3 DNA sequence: TGTGCCAGCAGCATCAGCTATAATTCACCCCTCCACTTT. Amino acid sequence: CASSISYNSPLHF.

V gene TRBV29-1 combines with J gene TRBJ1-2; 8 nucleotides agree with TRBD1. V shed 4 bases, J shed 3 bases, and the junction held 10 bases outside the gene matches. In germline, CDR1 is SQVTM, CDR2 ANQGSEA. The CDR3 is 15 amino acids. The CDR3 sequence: CSVGEGGQDYYGYTF. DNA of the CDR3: TGCAGCGTTGGGGAGGGGGGACAGGACTACTATGGCTACACCTTC.

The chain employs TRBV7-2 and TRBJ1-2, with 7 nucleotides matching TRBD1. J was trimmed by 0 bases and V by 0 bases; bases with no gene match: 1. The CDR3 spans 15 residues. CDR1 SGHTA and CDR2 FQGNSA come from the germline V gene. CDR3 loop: CASSLAQGANYGYTF. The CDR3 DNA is TGTGCCAGCAGCTTAGCGCAGGGGGCTAACTATGGCTACACCTTC.

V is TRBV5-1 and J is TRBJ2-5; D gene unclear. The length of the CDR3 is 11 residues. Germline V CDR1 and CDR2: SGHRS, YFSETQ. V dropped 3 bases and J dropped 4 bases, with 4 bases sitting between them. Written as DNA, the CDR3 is TGCGCCAGCAGCTCCCGAGAGACCCAGTACTTC. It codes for CASSSRETQYF.